The 5 T cell receptor beta chains below come from one sample, sequenced in a study of siplizumab effects on memory and regulatory T cells. Measured with immunoSEQ multiplex PCR; TCRdb has only the in-frame clones, and not every one. The data contain some 120,000 clones, roughly 93% of them singletons. Sequenced sample: non-Treg CD4+ T cells sorted from blood. The origin of the receptors is a human donor in good health.

This clone turned up a few times. This chain joins TRBV2 and TRBJ1-6; D uncertain. The CDR3 is 10 residues long. V lost 2 bases and J lost 16, with 6 bases in between. Per germline, CDR1 SNHLY and CDR2 FYNNEI. The DNA for the CDR3 is TGTGCCAGCAGTGAAATGTGGCTCCACTTT. This sequence encodes CASSEMWLHF.

This chain uses TRBV18 with TRBJ1-1; unclear D gene. CDR3 length: 15 residues. The V end was cut by 3 bases, the J end by 8 bases, with 19 bases between. In germline, CDR1 is KGHSH, CDR2 LQKENI. CDR3 nucleotide sequence: TGTGCCAGCTCACCCCCTGACACGGCCCTTAGGGAAGCTTTCTTT. Protein sequence: CASSPPDTALREAFF.

The rearrangement joins TRBV2 to TRBJ1-2; D may be TRBD1 (5 bases). V was shortened by 6 bases and J by 4 bases, with 15 bases between the two germline ends. The CDR3 totals 14 residues. Germline loops: CDR1 SNHLY, CDR2 FYNNEI. The CDR3 bases are TGTGCCAGCAGCGTAACGGGGGGAGCCTATGGCTACACCTTC. The encoded protein is CASSVTGGAYGYTF.

V and J are TRBV19 and TRBJ2-5; tentative D call: TRBD2 (6 bases). Germline V gene lookup returns CDR1 LNHDA and CDR2 SQIVND (reference sequence). This CDR3 spans 14 amino acids. The ends were cut back, 5 bases at V and 5 bases at J, with 15 bases in the middle. This CDR3 is CASSGGGVRETQYF. CDR3 nucleotides: TGTGCCAGTAGTGGCGGCGGGGTACGGGAGACCCAGTACTTC.

This clone has only one observation. The rearrangement links TRBV6-1 to TRBJ1-5; D gene unclear. This CDR3 comprises 19 residues. Germline values: CDR1 MNHNS, CDR2 SASEGT. V was shortened by 4 bases and J by 1 base, with 23 bases between the two germline ends. The CDR3 sequence: CASSAVAIRGLRSNQPQHF. As DNA, the CDR3 is TGTGCCAGCAGTGCCGTGGCGATTCGTGGACTTAGAAGCAATCAGCCCCAGCATTTT.